This T cell receptor (beta chain) was identified in a study of a mutant IDH1 vaccine in newly diagnosed glioma. Whole-study context: Patients underwent eight vaccinations, which took place in weeks 1, 3, 5, 7, 11, 15, 19 and 23. Vaccination followed radiotherapy alone by 4-6 weeks, or accompanied temozolomide cycles.

Whole-study findings and limits: Vaccine-induced responses were seen in approximately 93% of patients, spanning several MHC alleles.

Stated time point: week 5, during vaccination. Doses of 300 ug of mutant IDH1 20-mer peptide were given with topical imiquimod. The germline CDR1 and CDR2 sequences are SEHNR and FQNEAQ (reference sequence). The ends were cut back, 8 bases at V and 4 bases at J, with 13 bases in the middle. The CDR3 contains 13 residues. Assay: immunoSEQ multiplex PCR; the TCRdb copy retains only in-frame clones and omits some. The data contain about 27,000 clones, about 77% of them singletons. With respect to this clone: Its specificity is unknown.

This chain uses TRBV7-9 with TRBJ2-3; maybe TRBD1 (6 bases). This sequence was found in a man aged 35-49 years with glioma. This specimen consisted of PBMCs, obtained from a glioma patient whose treatment included an IDH1 peptide vaccine. The CDR3 loop reads CASEQGRADTQYF. CDR3 in DNA: TGTGCCAGCGAACAGGGAAGGGCAGATACGCAGTATTTT.